Sequencing of this T cell receptor (beta chain) was carried out in a study of blood T cell repertoires in COVID-19. Study as a whole: The United States, Italy and Spain provided the acute and convalescent COVID-19 samples.

Germline CDR1 reads SGHNT; CDR2 reads YYREEE (reference sequence). CDR3 length equals 20 residues. Trimming pared 4 bases from V and 0 bases from J, leaving 23 bases between. Sequencing was performed with immunoSEQ multiplex PCR; in TCRdb, only in-frame clones are kept and a portion is missing. This sample has a few hundred thousand clones; roughly 88% occur once, and the top ten carry 0.65% to 0.9%. Sequences were obtained from peripheral blood. This clonotype originated in a woman between 25 and 40 years old with acute or convalescent COVID-19. The genes are TRBV5-4 and TRBJ1-6; D is ambiguous. The CDR3, as DNA: TGTGCCAGCAGCCTCCACGGAACTAGGGTGGGAAGCTCCTATAATTCACCCCTCCACTTT. Amino acid sequence: CASSLHGTRVGSSYNSPLHF.